These T cell receptor beta chains were read from a single sample in a study of T cells in Graves' hyperthyroidism and ophthalmopathy. TCRdb redid the calling of the multiplex PCR reads with MiXCR, one entry per CDR3 protein. The sample consists of roughly 400,000 distinct CDR3 sequences, roughly an eighth of them appearing once. The source material was blood. The receptors stem from a man in his fifties or sixties with Graves' ophthalmopathy. The CDR3 runs from the conserved cysteine through the conserved F or W. The D gene is left open where the match is weak. Expanded clones are given a class, and other clones once, few, many or no size at all.

J | size | D | V | CDR3 | DNA
TRBJ2-5 | - | - | TRBV19 | CASTPGLPQETQYF | TGTGCCAGTACCCCGGGACTTCCTCAAGAGACCCAGTACTTC
TRBJ1-4 | - | - | TRBV5-1 | CASRVKNNEKLFF | TGCGCCAGCAGGGTCAAGAACAATGAAAAACTGTTTTTT
TRBJ1-2 | many | TRBD1 | TRBV12-5 | CASGLVGGTGVRGYTF | TGTGCTAGTGGTTTGGTAGGTGGGACAGGGGTTCGTGGCTACACCTTC
TRBJ2-5 | many | - | TRBV20-1 | CSATDKQGFQETQYF | TGCAGTGCTACCGACAAACAGGGTTTCCAAGAGACCCAGTACTTC
TRBJ2-7 | - | TRBD2 | TRBV20-1 | CSATPGLAGVKVNEQYF | TGCAGTGCTACCCCGGGACTAGCGGGAGTTAAGGTGAACGAGCAGTACTTC
TRBJ2-2 | - | TRBD1 | TRBV7-9 | CASSRQGAHGELFF | TGTGCCAGCAGCCGACAGGGGGCTCACGGGGAGCTGTTTTTT
TRBJ2-1 | - | - | TRBV19 | CASGTSYNEQFF | TGTGCCAGTGGCACCTCCTACAATGAGCAGTTCTTC
TRBJ1-3 | few | - | TRBV29-1 | CSVEDHYSGNTIYF | TGCAGCGTTGAAGATCATTACTCTGGAAACACCATATATTTT
TRBJ2-1 | - | TRBD1 | TRBV19 | CASSSRTGNYNEQFF | TGTGCCAGTAGTTCCAGGACAGGAAACTACAATGAGCAGTTCTTC
TRBJ2-5 | once | - | TRBV9 | CASSDPGVGKTQYF | TGTGCCAGCAGCGACCCAGGGGTTGGAAAGACCCAGTACTTC
TRBJ2-7 | few | TRBD2 | TRBV7-8 | CASSPHGSGSSLEQYF | TGTGCCAGCAGCCCCCACGGCAGCGGGAGTTCTCTCGAGCAGTACTTC
TRBJ1-1 | - | - | TRBV6-1 | CASSLRADTEAFF | TGTGCCAGCAGCCTTCGGGCCGACACTGAAGCTTTCTTT
TRBJ2-1 | many | TRBD2 | TRBV11-1 | CASSFTSGMDEQFF | TGTGCCAGCAGCTTCACTAGCGGGATGGATGAGCAGTTCTTC
TRBJ2-1 | many | - | TRBV9 | CASSRNVGIADNEQFF | TGTGCCAGCAGCCGTAACGTCGGGATTGCGGACAATGAGCAGTTCTTC
TRBJ2-7 | - | - | TRBV19 | CASSITIQSYEQYF | TGTGCCAGTAGCATCACAATACAGAGTTACGAGCAGTACTTC
TRBJ1-5 | - | - | TRBV19 | CASLLAGSNQPQHF | TGTGCCAGTTTGTTAGCAGGCAGCAATCAGCCCCAGCATTTT
TRBJ2-2 | - | - | TRBV20-1 | CSARWTGTGELFF | TGCAGTGCTAGGTGGACGGGCACCGGGGAGCTGTTTTTT
TRBJ2-7 | few | TRBD1 | TRBV19 | CASSLGQGPMNLRVQYF | TGTGCCAGTAGTTTGGGACAGGGTCCCATGAACCTACGAGTGCAGTACTTC
TRBJ2-7 | few | TRBD2 | TRBV10-3 | CATATSGRYEQYF | TGTGCCACTGCAACTAGCGGGAGGTACGAGCAGTACTTC
TRBJ2-1 | many | TRBD2 | TRBV7-3 | CASSLGTSGRGSSYNEQFF | TGTGCCAGCAGCCTAGGGACTAGCGGGAGGGGGAGCTCCTACAATGAGCAGTTCTTC
TRBJ1-2 | - | TRBD1 | TRBV10-3 | CAIRKTGEDGYTF | TGTGCCATCAGGAAGACAGGGGAGGACGGCTACACCTTC
TRBJ2-2 | - | - | TRBV19 | CASNFLSGELFF | TGTGCCAGTAACTTCTTGTCCGGGGAGCTGTTTTTT
TRBJ1-6 | many | - | TRBV3-1 | CASSPARDSPLHF | TGTGCCAGCAGCCCAGCGAGGGATTCACCCCTCCACTTT
TRBJ1-4 | - | - | TRBV2 | CASSIRQPRNEKLFF | TGTGCCAGCAGTATTCGACAGCCTCGTAATGAAAAACTGTTTTTT
TRBJ2-7 | many | - | TRBV20-1 | CSAPHTDVQYF | TGCAGTGCCCCACATACGGACGTGCAGTACTTC
TRBJ2-2 | many | TRBD2 | TRBV27 | CASSLWLAGGPSGELFF | TGTGCCAGCAGTTTATGGCTAGCGGGAGGGCCGTCCGGGGAGCTGTTTTTT
TRBJ2-4 | - | TRBD1 | TRBV5-4 | CASSADRAKNIQYF | TGTGCCAGCAGCGCGGACAGGGCCAAAAACATTCAGTACTTC
TRBJ2-7 | - | - | TRBV4-2 | CASSQGFNSDSYEQYF | TGTGCCAGCAGCCAAGGATTTAACAGCGACTCCTACGAGCAGTACTTC
TRBJ2-1 | many | - | TRBV12-3/TRBV12-4 | CASRGDRPLRVTGYNEQFF | TGTGCCAGCAGGGGGGACCGACCCCTGCGGGTGACTGGATACAATGAGCAGTTCTTC
TRBJ2-2 | - | - | TRBV9 | CASSLYGSGDTGELFF | TGTGCCAGCAGCCTCTATGGTAGCGGAGACACCGGGGAGCTGTTTTTT
TRBJ2-1 | - | TRBD1 | TRBV20-1 | CSASRPGQGAYEQFF | TGCAGTGCTAGTAGGCCGGGACAGGGGGCCTATGAGCAGTTCTTC
TRBJ1-2 | many | TRBD1 | TRBV6-1 | CASSVSTGKYGYTF | TGTGCCAGCAGCGTATCGACAGGGAAATATGGCTACACCTTC
TRBJ2-5 | many | TRBD2 | TRBV7-3 | CASSLGAGGGGETQYF | TGTGCCAGCAGCTTAGGGGCGGGAGGCGGAGGTGAGACCCAGTACTTC
TRBJ1-5 | - | - | TRBV6-1 | CASSVQDSNQPQHF | TGTGCCAGCAGTGTACAAGATAGCAATCAGCCCCAGCATTTT
TRBJ2-7 | - | - | TRBV6-1 | CASSDWRALSYEQYF | TGTGCCAGCAGTGATTGGAGGGCCCTCTCCTACGAGCAGTACTTC
TRBJ2-5 | few | - | TRBV28 | CASRVHGRTQYF | TGTGCCAGCAGAGTCCACGGGAGGACCCAGTACTTC